These T cell receptor beta chains were read from a single sample in a study of cytomegalovirus exposure and HLA in healthy donors. Generated by immunoSEQ multiplex PCR, the TCRdb table keeps only in-frame clones and is missing some. Among about 89,000 clones listed, 85% were seen once. What was sequenced was PBMCs. The receptors stem from a man aged 35 to 55 in good health and CMV-seropositive. CDR3s include the opening cysteine and the closing phenylalanine or tryptophan. Each record gives: J gene, clone size, V gene, D gene, CDR3 protein, CDR3 DNA. A D gene is named only where the DNA matches it firmly. Clone size appears in some rows only: once, few, many, or a class for an expanded clone.

>TRBJ1-2|NA|TRBV7-2|NA
CASRGTGYTF
TGTGCCAGCAGGGGCACGGGCTACACCTTC
>TRBJ1-3|once|TRBV6-1|NA
CASSVWAGPSSGNTIYF
TGTGCCAGCAGTGTTTGGGCAGGGCCCAGCTCTGGAAACACCATATATTTT
>TRBJ2-3|NA|TRBV19|TRBD2
CASHGLAGGQTQYF
TGTGCCAGTCATGGACTAGCGGGGGGGCAAACGCAGTATTTT
>TRBJ1-1|NA|TRBV25-1|TRBD1
CASKDWAQGGAFF
TGTGCCAGCAAGGATTGGGCGCAGGGGGGAGCTTTCTTT
>TRBJ2-7|once|TRBV6-6|NA
CAARGRDSYEQYF
TGTGCCGCCCGAGGCAGGGACTCCTACGAGCAGTACTTC
>TRBJ2-7|NA|TRBV12-1|NA
CASSGPGQEGEQYF
TGTGCCAGCAGCGGGCCGGGACAGGAGGGCGAGCAGTACTTC
>TRBJ2-2|NA|TRBV4-1|NA
CASSQDPDRRTNTGELFF
TGCGCCAGCAGCCAAGACCCCGACAGGCGTACGAACACCGGGGAGCTGTTTTTT
>TRBJ1-3|few|TRBV6-1|NA
CAIVADSGNTIYF
TGTGCCATCGTTGCGGACTCTGGAAACACCATATATTTT
>TRBJ1-2|NA|TRBV5-6|NA
CASSKQWDYGYTF
TGTGCCAGCAGCAAACAGTGGGACTATGGCTACACCTTC
>TRBJ2-5|NA|TRBV2|TRBD2
CARAGGTQETQYF
TGTGCCAGAGCGGGGGGCACCCAAGAGACCCAGTACTTC
>TRBJ2-7|once|TRBV2|NA
CASKPGLPIHEQYF
TGTGCCTCCAAACCTGGCCTCCCCATTCACGAGCAGTACTTC
>TRBJ2-3|NA|TRBV5-6|NA
CASSFRGISGLSDTQYF
TGTGCCAGCAGCTTTAGGGGGATTAGCGGGCTCTCAGATACGCAGTATTTT
>TRBJ2-6|NA|TRBV4-1|NA
CASSPRAGANVLTF
TGCGCCAGCAGCCCCAGGGCTGGGGCCAACGTCCTGACTTTC
>TRBJ1-3|NA|TRBV7-8|NA
CASSAVRGVPGNTIYF
TGTGCCAGCAGCGCGGTACGGGGGGTACCAGGAAACACCATATATTTT
>TRBJ1-6|NA|TRBV19|TRBD1
CASTREGAYNSPLHF
TGTGCCAGTACACGGGAGGGGGCTTATAATTCACCCCTCCACTTT
>TRBJ2-7|few|TRBV6-1|NA
CASSDKGSGFEQYF
TGTGCCAGCAGTGACAAGGGGTCAGGTTTCGAGCAGTACTTC
>TRBJ2-5|NA|TRBV11-3|NA
CASSLGSAQETQYF
TGTGCCAGCAGCTTAGGATCCGCGCAAGAGACCCAGTACTTC
>TRBJ2-3|NA|TRBV7-3|TRBD2
CASSFRLAGATDTQYF
TGTGCCAGCAGCTTCCGACTAGCGGGGGCCACAGATACGCAGTATTTT
>TRBJ2-2|once|TRBV11-2|NA
CASSLRGQKQGNAGELFF
TGTGCCAGCAGCTTACGGGGCCAAAAACAGGGAAATGCCGGGGAGCTGTTTTTT
>TRBJ2-7|NA|TRBV11-2|NA
CASSLVQGPYEQYF
TGTGCCAGCAGCTTAGTACAGGGCCCCTACGAGCAGTACTTC
>TRBJ2-7|NA|TRBV5-1|NA
CASSLKQGRYEQYF
TGCGCCAGCAGCCTGAAACAGGGTAGATACGAGCAGTACTTC
>TRBJ1-5|NA|TRBV6-6|NA
CASSSSQGQQPQHF
TGTGCCAGCAGTTCCTCACAGGGCCAACAGCCCCAGCATTTT
>TRBJ2-3|NA|TRBV19|TRBD2
CASMPSGRANTQYF
TGTGCCAGTATGCCTAGCGGCCGAGCAAATACGCAGTATTTT
>TRBJ2-7|NA|TRBV7-2|TRBD1
CASSLRRQGAHEQYF
TGTGCCAGCAGCTTAAGGAGACAGGGGGCCCACGAGCAGTACTTC
>TRBJ1-1|NA|TRBV5-1|NA
CASRPGGPPAEAFF
TGCGCCAGTCGGCCCGGAGGGCCTCCGGCTGAAGCTTTCTTT
>TRBJ2-1|once|TRBV5-1|TRBD1
CASSPRDRVGEQFF
TGCGCCAGCAGCCCCCGGGACAGGGTAGGGGAGCAGTTCTTC
>TRBJ2-5|NA|TRBV6-5|NA
CASSYNPRVETQYF
TGTGCCAGCAGTTACAATCCGAGGGTAGAGACCCAGTACTTC
>TRBJ1-2|few|TRBV19|TRBD1
CASAIQGAGNYGYTF
TGTGCCAGTGCTATTCAGGGGGCTGGGAACTATGGCTACACCTTC
>TRBJ1-2|once|TRBV10-3|NA
CAISEARGGGVYGYTF
TGTGCCATCAGTGAAGCCAGAGGCGGGGGCGTCTATGGCTACACCTTC
>TRBJ2-1|NA|TRBV4-1|NA
CASSQGQGPFYNEQFF
TGCGCCAGCAGCCAAGGGCAGGGGCCCTTCTACAATGAGCAGTTCTTC
>TRBJ2-7|NA|TRBV30|TRBD2
CARRLAGGGYEQYF
TGTGCCCGGAGACTAGCGGGGGGGGGCTACGAGCAGTACTTC
>TRBJ1-5|NA|TRBV2|NA
CASSGQSNQPQHF
TGTGCCAGTTCTGGACAGTCCAATCAGCCCCAGCATTTT
>TRBJ1-4|NA|TRBV19|NA
CASFREKLFF
TGTGCCAGCTTCCGGGAAAAACTGTTTTTT
>TRBJ1-6|NA|TRBV28|NA
CASSPPDSYNSPLHF
TGTGCCAGCAGTCCACCGGACAGCTATAATTCACCCCTCCACTTT
>TRBJ2-6|NA|TRBV12-5|NA
CASGFSSGSALSGANVLTF
TGTGCTAGTGGTTTCTCCTCCGGGTCGGCTCTATCAGGGGCCAACGTCCTGACTTTC
>TRBJ1-1|NA|TRBV5-1|NA
CASSLLGGNTEAFF
TGCGCCAGCAGCTTGCTAGGGGGGAACACTGAAGCTTTCTTT
>TRBJ2-5|NA|TRBV7-8|TRBD2
CASSLIGGGGALETQYF
TGTGCCAGCAGCTTAATTGGAGGCGGGGGGGCTCTAGAGACCCAGTACTTC
>TRBJ1-2|NA|TRBV6-4|TRBD1
CASSSRAGQGLGGYTF
TGTGCCAGCAGTTCTAGGGCCGGACAGGGGCTGGGTGGCTACACCTTC
>TRBJ2-5|NA|TRBV19|NA
CASSRQQQETQYF
TGTGCCAGTAGTAGACAGCAACAAGAGACCCAGTACTTC